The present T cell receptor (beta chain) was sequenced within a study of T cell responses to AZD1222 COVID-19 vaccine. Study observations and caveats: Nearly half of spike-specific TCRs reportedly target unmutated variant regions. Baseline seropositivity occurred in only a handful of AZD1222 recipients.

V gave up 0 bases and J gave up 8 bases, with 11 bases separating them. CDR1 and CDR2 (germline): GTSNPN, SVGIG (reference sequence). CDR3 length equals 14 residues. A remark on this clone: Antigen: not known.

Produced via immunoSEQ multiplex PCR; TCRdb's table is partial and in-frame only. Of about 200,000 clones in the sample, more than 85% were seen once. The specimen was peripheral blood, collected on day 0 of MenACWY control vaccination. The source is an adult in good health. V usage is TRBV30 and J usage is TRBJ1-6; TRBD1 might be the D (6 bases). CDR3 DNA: TGTGCCTGGAGTGTCACAGGGACTTATTCACCCCTCCACTTT. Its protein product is CAWSVTGTYSPLHF.